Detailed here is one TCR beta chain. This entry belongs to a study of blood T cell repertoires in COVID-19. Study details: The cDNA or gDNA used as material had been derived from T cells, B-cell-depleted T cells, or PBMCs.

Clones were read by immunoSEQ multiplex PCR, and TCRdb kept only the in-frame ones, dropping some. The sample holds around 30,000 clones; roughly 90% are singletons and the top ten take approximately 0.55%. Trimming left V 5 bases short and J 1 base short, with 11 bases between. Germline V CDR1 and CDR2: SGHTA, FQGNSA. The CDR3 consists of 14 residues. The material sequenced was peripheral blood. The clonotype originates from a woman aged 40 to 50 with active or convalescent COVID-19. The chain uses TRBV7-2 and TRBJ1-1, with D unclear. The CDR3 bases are TGTGCCAGCAGCCCCGGTGCGGCGAACACTGAAGCTTTCTTT. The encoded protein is CASSPGAANTEAFF.